This paragraph covers one TCR beta chain sequence. This clonotype came up a few times. Its antigen is unknown. No much larger clone is present one base from it, and per-base qualities are unavailable. Donors were 39 systemically healthy Caucasian individuals from Russia aged roughly 6 to 90 years. Each donor gave approximately 9.4 milliliters of peripheral blood, drawn into EDTA-treated Vacutainer tubes. PBMCs were isolated by Ficoll-Paque density-gradient centrifugation, with at least 7 million obtained per sample. Total RNA was extracted from PBMCs with Trizol reagent, with at least 6 micrograms obtained per sample. The percentages of naive CD45RAhigh/CD27high T cells were determined by flow cytometry on a PBMC aliquot from every donor. CDR1 SGHTA and CDR2 FQGTGA are derived from the germline V gene. Inclusive of the bounding cysteine and phenylalanine, the CDR3 is 14 residues long. The retained sequence is limited to the CDR3, 42 bases, with the frame set at the first base. V drops 2 bases and J drops 4 bases, leaving 10 bases in between.

These data belong to a study of blood T cells in healthy people across ages (dated by TCRdb to between 2015 and 2017). As for the study more broadly: In model experiments, roughly one uniquely barcoded TCR beta cDNA molecule per two T cells was captured by template switching. Using deep sequencing normalized with unique cDNA molecular identifiers, the study measured how TCR beta repertoire diversity changes with age. To avoid experimental bias, donors of different ages were distributed randomly across sequencing lanes. Donors were grouped into four age groups: young (average approximately 15 years), middle-aged (roughly 40), aged (about 59) and long-lived (around 82). Using the same blood draw, the study looked at two additional independent replicas of 1 million unique cDNA reads for two donors, one aged 18 to 30 and the other aged 80 or older.

Overall study results and their limits: Observed TCR beta diversity correlated strongly with the percentage of naive T cells measured by flow cytometry. As age increased, observed TCR beta diversity per million T cells dropped in a roughly linear way, and a significant reduction was already evident by age roughly 40. Conclusive comparison of naive and antigen-experienced compartments was prevented by the profiling of bulk unsorted PBMCs. Because the CMV infection status of the donors was unknown, age-related changes in expanded clonotypes may potentially have been confounded. Compared with the aged group, the long-lived group had more naive CD4+ T cells, fewer expanded clones and increased TCR diversity, suggesting age selection. Estimates of total diversity based on one million sequenced T cells were regarded as lower bounds and as underestimates.

Libraries were prepared through 5' RACE. The data were produced on an Illumina HiSeq 2500. A second about 6 to 11 cycle PCR used a sample-barcoded 5' primer and a J-beta primer mix. A unique molecular identifier was introduced onto each TCR beta cDNA molecule by a template-switch 5' adaptor carrying 12 random nucleotides. Each sample yielded at least 2.5 million CDR3-containing paired-end reads. First-strand cDNA synthesis was performed from all RNA using the Mint cDNA synthesis kit, with priming by a TRBC-specific oligonucleotide. Following uracil-DNA glycosylase treatment, a first 18-cycle PCR with universal primers M1SS and BC2_uni_R was performed on all cDNA. The original pipeline was this. For normalization, 1 million high-quality reads were randomly selected from each sample, with every read carrying a distinct molecular identifier. Reads with shared molecular identifiers were discarded instead of being binned into consensus sequences. CDR3 identification, clonotype clustering and error correction used MiTCR with a Q25 quality threshold and the strictest error-elimination algorithm. Lower-bound total TCR beta diversity was estimated with a nonparametric unseen species model using Euler transformation. TCRdb reran the public reads through fastp at Q25 and MiXCR, keeping productive beta chains. Each record represents a unique CDR3 protein, reported with the most common genes and DNA among its rows. Here the V and J calls rest on TCRdb's processing, not on the authors' analysis. Present in this sample are 1.5 million to 2 million distinct CDR3 sequences, around half of which were seen just once. Approximately 2.1% of the sample lies in the top ten.

The material sequenced was blood. The chain is made from TRBV7-3 and TRBJ2-3; the D gene is possibly TRBD2, with 7 bases matching. This TCR derives from a woman between 40 and 55 years old in good health. CDR3 region: CASSLGEGADTQYF. In nucleotide form, the sequence is TGTGCCAGCAGCTTAGGGGAGGGGGCAGATACGCAGTATTTT.